This T cell receptor (beta chain) was captured by sequencing in a study of CD8 T cells in Susac syndrome. Germline V gives CDR1 LGHNA, CDR2 YNFKEQ. The CDR3 is made up of 12 amino acids. V was clipped by 0 bases and J by 12 bases, with 9 bases between them. The RNA input was about 0.5 to 1 ug, and it was reverse transcribed with random hexamers. Each CDR3 protein gets one entry after TCRdb re-called the immunoSEQ multiplex PCR reads with MiXCR. The sample consists of around 150,000 distinct CDR3 sequences, around 94% of them appearing once. The TEMRA cells underwent FACS enrichment, while the CD8+ and CD4+ T cells underwent negative isolation.

The V call is TRBV4-2, the J call TRBJ1-5; D is unresolved. The receptor was isolated from a human donor in good health. The sample consisted of CD4+ T cells from PBMCs. CDR3 loop: CASSQDDTLQHF. Written as DNA, the CDR3 is TGTGCCAGCAGCCAAGATGACACCCTCCAGCATTTT.